This T cell receptor (beta chain) comes out of a study of blood T cell repertoires in COVID-19. In the study overall: The study drew acute and convalescent COVID-19 samples from the United States, Italy and Spain. PBMCs, B-cell-depleted T cells, or T cells provided the cDNA or gDNA that made up the material.

Authors' methods: Researchers report that nucleated cell counts were estimated from reference gene primer amplification. This table comes from immunoSEQ multiplex PCR, and its TCRdb copy is limited to in-frame clones, with some not included. The DNA gave D and trimming, while V, J and clone size come from that table. The sample contains a few hundred thousand clones, around 87% of which appear only once. This clone was recorded a few times. The CDR3 covers 14 residues. The ends were cut back, 5 bases at V and 7 bases at J, with 17 bases in the middle. Germline CDR1 reads MNHEY; CDR2 reads SVGAGI. The V and J genes are TRBV6-5 and TRBJ2-5; a weak D match, TRBD1 (6 bases). Sequenced sample: peripheral blood. This TCR was sampled from a human donor in a cohort sampled during active COVID-19. In DNA, the CDR3 is TGTGCCAGCAGTCCCGGACAGACCATAGGGACCCAGTACTTC. Translated, it gives CASSPGQTIGTQYF.